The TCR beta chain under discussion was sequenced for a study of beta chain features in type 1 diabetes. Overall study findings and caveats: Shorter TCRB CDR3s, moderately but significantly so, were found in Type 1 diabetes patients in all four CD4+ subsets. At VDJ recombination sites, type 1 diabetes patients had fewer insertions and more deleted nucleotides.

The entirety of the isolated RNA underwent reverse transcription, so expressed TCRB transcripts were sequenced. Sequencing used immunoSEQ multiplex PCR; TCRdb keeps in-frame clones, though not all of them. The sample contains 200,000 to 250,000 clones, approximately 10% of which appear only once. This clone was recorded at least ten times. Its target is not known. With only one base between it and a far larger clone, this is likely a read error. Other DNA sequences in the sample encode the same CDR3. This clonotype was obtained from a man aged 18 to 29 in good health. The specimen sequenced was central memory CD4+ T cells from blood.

The CDR3 DNA reads as TGTGCCAGCAGCTTAGCGGAGAACAATGAGCAGTTCTTC. Residues: CASSLAENNEQFF. This chain links TRBV7-9 with TRBJ2-1; D is uncertain. The CDR3 is made up of 13 amino acids. The germline V and J ends were trimmed by 0 bases and 5 bases, with 5 bases remaining between them. Per the germline V gene, CDR1 is SEHNR and CDR2 is FQNEAQ (reference sequence).